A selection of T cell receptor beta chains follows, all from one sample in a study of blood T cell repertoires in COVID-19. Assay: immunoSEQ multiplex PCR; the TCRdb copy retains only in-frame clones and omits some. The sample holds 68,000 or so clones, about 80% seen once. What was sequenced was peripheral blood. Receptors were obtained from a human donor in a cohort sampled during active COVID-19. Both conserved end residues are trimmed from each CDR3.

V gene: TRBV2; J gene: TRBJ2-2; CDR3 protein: ASGREWELF
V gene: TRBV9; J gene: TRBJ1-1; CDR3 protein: ASRAVNTEAF
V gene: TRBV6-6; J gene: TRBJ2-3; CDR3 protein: ASSRLSDTQY
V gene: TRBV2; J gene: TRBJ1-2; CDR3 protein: ASSPDRFSAGYT
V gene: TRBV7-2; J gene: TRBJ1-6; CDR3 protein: ASSLVDTNSPLH
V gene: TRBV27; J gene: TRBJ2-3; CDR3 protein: ASRPQVLDTQY
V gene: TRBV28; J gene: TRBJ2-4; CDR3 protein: ASSLLTSGGADAKNIQY
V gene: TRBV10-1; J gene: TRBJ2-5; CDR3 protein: ASSESGRQETQY
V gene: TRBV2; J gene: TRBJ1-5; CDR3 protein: ASRETAIRNQPQH
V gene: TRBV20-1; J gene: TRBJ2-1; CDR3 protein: SASRVGQGGTSAYNEQF